These 7 T cell receptor beta chains came from one sample sequenced in a study of T cells after yellow fever vaccination. Each CDR3 protein gets one entry after TCRdb re-called the 5' RACE reads with MiXCR. Of about 320,000 distinct CDR3 sequences in the sample, roughly 10% were seen once. Here the sequenced sample was CD4+ T cells sorted from PBMCs, taken 45 days after the yellow fever booster vaccination. These receptors were taken from a man between 18 and 35 years old who received the YFV17D yellow fever vaccine.

This clonotype was seen a single time. The rearrangement links TRBV6-2 or TRBV6-3 to TRBJ2-7, with D unclear. V lost 5 bases and J lost 3, with 5 bases in between. This CDR3 has 11 amino acids. Germline V lookup: CDR1 MNHEY, CDR2 SVGEGT. CDR3 in DNA: TGTGCCAGCAGTACATACTACGAGCAGTACTTC. Amino acids: CASSTYYEQYF.

This clonotype was detected a few times. The chain joins TRBV3-1 to TRBJ2-1; D possibly uses TRBD1 or TRBD2 (5 bases each). The length of the CDR3 is 14 residues. V was cut by 2 bases and J by 15 bases, with 20 bases left in between. Germline V gene sequence: CDR1 LGHDT, CDR2 YNNKEL (reference sequence). This chain's CDR3 is CASSQLPGTQGAFF. Here the CDR3 DNA reads TGTGCCAGCAGCCAATTGCCGGGGACCCAAGGGGCGTTCTTC.

The chain recombines TRBV11-2 with TRBJ1-5; D unclear. The CDR3 is 13 residues long. Germline values: CDR1 SGHAT, CDR2 FQNNGV. The V gene lost 2 bases and the J gene lost 6 bases, with 8 bases spanning the gap. The CDR3 nucleotides read TGTGCCAGCAGCTTAACGTACGCTCAGCCCCAGCATTTT. Translating gives CASSLTYAQPQHF.

This clonotype came up many times. This rearrangement joins TRBV25-1 to TRBJ2-7; 7 bases fit TRBD1. CDR3 length: 14 residues. Germline lookup yields CDR1 MGHDK and CDR2 SYGVNS. The V gene end was trimmed by 6 bases and the J gene end by 2 bases; junction bases not matched to a gene: 7. CDR3 protein: CASSRGGQTYEQYF. The CDR3, as DNA: TGTGCCAGCAGCCGAGGGGGCCAGACCTACGAGCAGTACTTC.

On this clonotype: A much larger clonotype is one base distant, so this may be a read error. The chain uses TRBV2 and TRBJ2-5; 7 bases map to TRBD2. The V and J ends lost 8 bases and 3 bases, in that order; junction bases with no gene match: 12. The CDR3 sequence is 15 residues long. Germline V CDR1 and CDR2: SNHLY, FYNNEI. In DNA form, the CDR3 reads TGTGCCAGCGGAGGACTAGTGGGACCCGAAGAGACCCAGTACTTC. Translation: CASGGLVGPEETQYF.

This clonotype came up a few times. The chain carries TRBV7-9 and TRBJ2-7, with 9 nucleotides matching TRBD2. V dropped 1 base and J dropped 3; count of bases not matched to a gene: 4. The CDR3 consists of 15 residues. CDR1 SEHNR and CDR2 FQNEAQ come from the germline V gene (reference sequence). This CDR3 is CASSLGGSGSYEQYF. DNA for the CDR3: TGTGCCAGCAGCTTAGGCGGTAGCGGGAGCTACGAGCAGTACTTC.

This chain joins TRBV19 and TRBJ1-2; D call uncertain. V lost 6 bases, J lost 7 bases, and 18 bases lay in between. CDR1 is LNHDA, CDR2 SQIVND, per germline (reference sequence). The CDR3 extends over 14 amino acids. As DNA, the CDR3 is TGTGCCAGTAGCCGTGACTCGATGAGACGTGGCTACACCTTC. As protein: CASSRDSMRRGYTF.